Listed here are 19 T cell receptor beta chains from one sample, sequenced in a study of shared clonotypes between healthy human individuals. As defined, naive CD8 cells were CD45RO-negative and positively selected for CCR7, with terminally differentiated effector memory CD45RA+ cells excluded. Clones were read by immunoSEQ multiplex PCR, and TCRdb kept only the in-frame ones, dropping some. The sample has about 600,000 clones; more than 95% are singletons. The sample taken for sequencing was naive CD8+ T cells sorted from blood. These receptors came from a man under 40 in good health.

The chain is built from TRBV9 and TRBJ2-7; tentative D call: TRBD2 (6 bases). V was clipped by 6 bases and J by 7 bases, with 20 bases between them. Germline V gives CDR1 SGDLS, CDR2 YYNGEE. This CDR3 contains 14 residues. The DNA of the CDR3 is TGTGCCAGCAACCGAGGAGGGCCGGGTACAGAGCAGTACTTC. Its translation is CASNRGGPGTEQYF.

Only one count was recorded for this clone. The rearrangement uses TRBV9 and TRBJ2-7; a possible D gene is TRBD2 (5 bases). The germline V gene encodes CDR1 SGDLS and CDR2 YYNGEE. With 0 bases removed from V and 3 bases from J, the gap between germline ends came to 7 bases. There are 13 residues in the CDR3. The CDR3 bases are TGTGCCAGCAGCGTAGCTGCGGGCTACGAGCAGTACTTC. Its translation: CASSVAAGYEQYF. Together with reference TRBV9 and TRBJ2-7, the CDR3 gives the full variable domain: DSGVTQTPKHLITATGQRVTLRCSPRSGDLSVYWYQQSLDQGLQFLIQYYNGEERAKGNILERFSAQQFPDLHSELNLSSLELGDSALYFCASSVAAGYEQYFGPGTRLTVT.

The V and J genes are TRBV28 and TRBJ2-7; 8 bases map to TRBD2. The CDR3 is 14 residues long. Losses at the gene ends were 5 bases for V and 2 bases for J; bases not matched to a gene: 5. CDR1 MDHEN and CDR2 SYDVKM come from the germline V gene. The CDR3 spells CASSAGTRTYEQYF. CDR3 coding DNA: TGTGCCAGCAGTGCCGGGACTAGAACCTACGAGCAGTACTTC.

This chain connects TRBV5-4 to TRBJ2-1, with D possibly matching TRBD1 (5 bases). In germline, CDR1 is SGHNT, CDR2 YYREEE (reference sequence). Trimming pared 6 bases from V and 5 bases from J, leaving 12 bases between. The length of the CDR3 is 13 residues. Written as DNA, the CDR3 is TGTGCCAGCATCCCAGACAGAGACAATGAGCAGTTCTTC. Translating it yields CASIPDRDNEQFF.

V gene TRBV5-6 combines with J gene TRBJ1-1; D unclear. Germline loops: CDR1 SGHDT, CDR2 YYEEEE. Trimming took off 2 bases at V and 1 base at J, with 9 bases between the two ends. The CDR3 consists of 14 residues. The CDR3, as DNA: TGTGCCAGCAGCTTCGGGGAACCGAACACTGAAGCTTTCTTT. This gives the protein CASSFGEPNTEAFF.

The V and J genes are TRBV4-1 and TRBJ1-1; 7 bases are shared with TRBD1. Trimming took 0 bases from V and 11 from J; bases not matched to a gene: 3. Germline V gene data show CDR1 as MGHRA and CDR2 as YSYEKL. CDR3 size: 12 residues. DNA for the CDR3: TGCGCCAGCAGCCAAGATAACAGGGGTGCTTTCTTT. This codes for CASSQDNRGAFF.

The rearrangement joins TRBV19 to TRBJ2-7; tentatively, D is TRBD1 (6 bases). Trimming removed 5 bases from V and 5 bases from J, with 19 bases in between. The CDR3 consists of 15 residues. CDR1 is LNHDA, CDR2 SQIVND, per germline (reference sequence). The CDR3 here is CASSAMGAIGNEQYF. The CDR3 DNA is TGTGCCAGTAGTGCCATGGGGGCTATAGGGAACGAGCAGTACTTC.

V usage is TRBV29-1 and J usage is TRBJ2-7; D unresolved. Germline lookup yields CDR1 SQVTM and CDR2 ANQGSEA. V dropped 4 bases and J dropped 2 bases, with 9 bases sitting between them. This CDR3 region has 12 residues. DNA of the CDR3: TGCAGCGTTGTAGATAGCCCCTACGAGCAGTACTTC. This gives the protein CSVVDSPYEQYF.

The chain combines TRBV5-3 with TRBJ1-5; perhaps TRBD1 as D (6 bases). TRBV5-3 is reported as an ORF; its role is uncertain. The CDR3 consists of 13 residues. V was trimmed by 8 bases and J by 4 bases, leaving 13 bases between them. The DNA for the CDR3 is TGTGCCAGTGACCGGGACACGAATCAGCCCCAGCATTTT. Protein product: CASDRDTNQPQHF.

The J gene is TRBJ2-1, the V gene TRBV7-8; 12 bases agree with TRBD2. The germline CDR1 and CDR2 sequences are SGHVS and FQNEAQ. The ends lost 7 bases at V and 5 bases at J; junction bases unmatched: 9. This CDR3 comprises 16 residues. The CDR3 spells CASTRKGLAGDNEQFF. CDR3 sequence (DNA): TGTGCCAGCACAAGAAAGGGACTAGCGGGCGACAATGAGCAGTTCTTC.

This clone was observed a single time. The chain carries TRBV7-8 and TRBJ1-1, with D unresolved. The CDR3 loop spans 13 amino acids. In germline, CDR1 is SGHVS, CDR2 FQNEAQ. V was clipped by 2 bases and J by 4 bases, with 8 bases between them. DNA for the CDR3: TGTGCCAGCAGCTTACAACGTCCCACTGAAGCTTTCTTT. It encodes CASSLQRPTEAFF.

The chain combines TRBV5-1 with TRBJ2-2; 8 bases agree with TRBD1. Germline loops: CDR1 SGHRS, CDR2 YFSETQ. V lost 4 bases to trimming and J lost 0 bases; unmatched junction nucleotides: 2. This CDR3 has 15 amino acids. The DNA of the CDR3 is TGCGCCAGCAGCGTCAGGGGGCCGAACACCGGGGAGCTGTTTTTT. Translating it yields CASSVRGPNTGELFF.

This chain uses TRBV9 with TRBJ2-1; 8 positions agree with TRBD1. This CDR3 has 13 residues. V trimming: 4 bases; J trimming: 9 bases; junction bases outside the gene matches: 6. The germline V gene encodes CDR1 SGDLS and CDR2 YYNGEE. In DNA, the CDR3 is TGTGCCAGCAGCCCTGACAGGGGTCTTGAGCAGTTCTTC. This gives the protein CASSPDRGLEQFF.

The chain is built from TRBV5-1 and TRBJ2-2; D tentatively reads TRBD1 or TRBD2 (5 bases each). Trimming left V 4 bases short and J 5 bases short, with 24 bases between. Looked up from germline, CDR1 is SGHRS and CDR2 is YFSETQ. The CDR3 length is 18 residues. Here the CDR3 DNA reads TGCGCCAGCAGCCCTTTCACGGGGACGAGTCGGTTGACCGGGGAGCTGTTTTTT. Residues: CASSPFTGTSRLTGELFF.

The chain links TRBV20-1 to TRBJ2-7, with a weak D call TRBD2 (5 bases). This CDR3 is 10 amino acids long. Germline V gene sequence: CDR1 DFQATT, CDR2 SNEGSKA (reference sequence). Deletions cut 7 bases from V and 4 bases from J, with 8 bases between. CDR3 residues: CSVEGYEQYF. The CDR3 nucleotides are TGCAGTGTTGAGGGATACGAGCAGTACTTC.

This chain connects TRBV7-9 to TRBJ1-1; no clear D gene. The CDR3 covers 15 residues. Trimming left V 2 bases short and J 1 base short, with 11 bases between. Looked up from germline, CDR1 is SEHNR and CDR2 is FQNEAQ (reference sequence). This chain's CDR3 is CASSLKQPGNTEAFF. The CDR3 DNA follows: TGTGCCAGCAGCTTAAAACAGCCCGGGAACACTGAAGCTTTCTTT.

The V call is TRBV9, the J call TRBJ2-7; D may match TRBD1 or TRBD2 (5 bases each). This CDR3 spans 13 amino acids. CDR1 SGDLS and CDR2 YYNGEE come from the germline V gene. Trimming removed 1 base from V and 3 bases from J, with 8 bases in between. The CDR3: CASSVNGGYEQYF. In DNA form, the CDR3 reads TGTGCCAGCAGCGTAAATGGGGGCTACGAGCAGTACTTC.

CDR3 amino acids: CASSTLKDQPYNEQFF. Here the CDR3 DNA reads TGTGCCAGCAGCACCCTAAAGGATCAGCCATACAATGAGCAGTTCTTC. The rearrangement uses TRBV7-6 and TRBJ2-1; D is unresolved. Deletions cut 5 bases from V and 4 bases from J, with 18 bases between. Germline V lookup: CDR1 SGHVS, CDR2 FNYEAQ. This CDR3 is built from 16 residues.

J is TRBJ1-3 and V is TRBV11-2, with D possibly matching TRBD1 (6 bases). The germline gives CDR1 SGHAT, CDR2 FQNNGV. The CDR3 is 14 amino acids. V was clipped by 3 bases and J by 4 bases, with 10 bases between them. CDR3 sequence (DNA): TGTGCCAGCAGCTTCACAGGGCGGGGAAACACCATATATTTT. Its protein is CASSFTGRGNTIYF.